The text below deals with one TCR beta chain. The data belong to a study of T cells expressing NK-cell markers. Across the study: Of eight sequenced donors, seven were HCMV-seropositive and one HCMV-seronegative.

From the 5' RACE reads, TCRdb lists one entry per CDR3 protein and no DNA. The sample data list 120,000 to 150,000 distinct CDR3 sequences. CDR1 and CDR2 from the germline V gene are MNHNS and SASEGT. The CDR3 sequence is 16 residues long. Sequencing used blood T cells: a sorted CD56 or NKG2C T cell subset, CD4+ or CD8+ T cells, or bulk PBMC T cells (not recorded which). The sequence came from a man between 18 and 35 years old in good health. The gene calls are TRBV6-1 and TRBJ2-7; checking the TCRdb D call of TRBD1 is not possible without DNA. The CDR3 protein is CASSEAPTGPAYEQYF.